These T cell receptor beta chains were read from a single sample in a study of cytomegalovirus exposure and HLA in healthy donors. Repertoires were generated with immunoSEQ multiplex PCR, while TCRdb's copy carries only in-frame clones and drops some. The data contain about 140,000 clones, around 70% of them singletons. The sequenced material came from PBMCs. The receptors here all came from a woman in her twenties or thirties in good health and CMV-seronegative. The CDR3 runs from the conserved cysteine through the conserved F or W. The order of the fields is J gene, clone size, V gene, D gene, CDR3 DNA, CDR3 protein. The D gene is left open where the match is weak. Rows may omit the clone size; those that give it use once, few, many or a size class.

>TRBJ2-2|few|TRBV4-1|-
TGCGCCAGCAGCCAGGGGGGCACCGGGGAGCTGTTTTTT
CASSQGGTGELFF
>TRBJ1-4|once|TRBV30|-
TGTGCCTGGAGTGAGGAGGACTGGGAAAAACTGTTTTTT
CAWSEEDWEKLFF
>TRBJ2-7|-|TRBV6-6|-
TGTGCCAGCAGTTCGTTTTACGAGCAGTACTTC
CASSSFYEQYF
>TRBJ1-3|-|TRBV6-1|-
TGTGCCAGCAATGGACAGTCATACACCATATATTTT
CASNGQSYTIYF
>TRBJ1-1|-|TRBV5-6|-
TGTGCCAGCAGCTTGGGGGGCGTCAGGCCCCGAGCTTTCTTT
CASSLGGVRPRAFF
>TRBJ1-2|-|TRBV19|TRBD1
TGTGCCGCAGGACAGGGGTCTGGCTACACCTTC
CAAGQGSGYTF
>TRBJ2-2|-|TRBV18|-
TGTGCCAGCTCACCACCCACCCGGCGGAGCACCGGGGAGCTGTTTTTT
CASSPPTRRSTGELFF
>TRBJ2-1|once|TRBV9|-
TGTGCCAGCGCGGTGGCCCCGGGTTACAATGAGCAGTTCTTC
CASAVAPGYNEQFF
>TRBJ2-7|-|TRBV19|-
TGTGCCAGTAGTTTTCAGTTCAACTCCTACGAGCAGTACTTC
CASSFQFNSYEQYF
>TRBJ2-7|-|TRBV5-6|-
TGTGCCAGCAGCTTGGGAACAGTCTACGAGCAGTACTTC
CASSLGTVYEQYF
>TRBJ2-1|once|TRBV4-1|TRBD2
TGCGCCAGCAGACGGACTAGCGGGAGGAACAATGAGCAGTTCTTC
CASRRTSGRNNEQFF
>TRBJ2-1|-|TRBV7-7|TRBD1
TGTGCTAGCAGCTGGGGACAGGGGGCCAACAATGAGCAGTTCTTC
CASSWGQGANNEQFF
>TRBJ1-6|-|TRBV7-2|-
TGTGCCAGCAGCTTAAGTTCGGGGGTAGCGAATTCACCCCTCCACTTT
CASSLSSGVANSPLHF
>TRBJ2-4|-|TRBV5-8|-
TGTGCCAGCAGACGTGGACTAGCCAAAAACATTCAGTACTTC
CASRRGLAKNIQYF
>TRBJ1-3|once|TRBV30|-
TGTGCCTGGAGGGAGCCTGGAAACACCATATATTTT
CAWREPGNTIYF
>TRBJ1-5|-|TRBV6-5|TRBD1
TGTGCCAGCAGCCTCCTGGGACAGGGGAATCAGCCCCAGCATTTT
CASSLLGQGNQPQHF
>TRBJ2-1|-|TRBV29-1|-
TGCAGCGCCGGGACTCAGCAGTTCTTC
CSAGTQQFF
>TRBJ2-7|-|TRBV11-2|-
TGTGCCAGCAGCTTAGCTCCTGGAAGGGAGTACGAGCAGTACTTC
CASSLAPGREYEQYF
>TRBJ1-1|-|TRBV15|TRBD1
TGTGCCACCAGCAGAGTGCTCAGGGGGCGCGTGAACACTGAAGCTTTCTTT
CATSRVLRGRVNTEAFF
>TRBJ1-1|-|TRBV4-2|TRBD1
TGTGCCAGCAGCCCCCGGGCCTTGGGGACAGGGAGCACTGAAGCTTTCTTT
CASSPRALGTGSTEAFF
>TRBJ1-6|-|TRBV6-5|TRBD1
TGTGCCAGCAGGGTGGACAGGGCTTATAATTCACCCCTCCACTTT
CASRVDRAYNSPLHF
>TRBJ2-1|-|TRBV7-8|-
TGTGCCAGCAGCTTAGCCTTGTTGGGCGGGTTTTCCTACAATGAGCAGTTCTTC
CASSLALLGGFSYNEQFF
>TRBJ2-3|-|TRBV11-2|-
TGTGCCAGCAGCCAACGGGAAGGCATAGATACGCAGTATTTT
CASSQREGIDTQYF
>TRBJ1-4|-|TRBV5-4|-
TGTGCCAGCACCTTAGGGCCAGGGGCTAATGAAAAACTGTTTTTT
CASTLGPGANEKLFF
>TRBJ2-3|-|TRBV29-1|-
TGCAGCGGGCAAGGGGGGGTCCCTGCGGATACGCAGTATTTT
CSGQGGVPADTQYF
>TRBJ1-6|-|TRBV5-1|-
TGCGCCAGCTCTCCCGGGGGGGAGGGTTCACCCCTCCACTTT
CASSPGGEGSPLHF
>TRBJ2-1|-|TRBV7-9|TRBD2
TGTTCCAGCAGCTTAACTAGCGGCAATGAGCAGTTCTTC
CSSSLTSGNEQFF
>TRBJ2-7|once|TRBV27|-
TGTGCCAGCAGTCCTAGTTGGGCGGGCCGCGAGCAGTACTTC
CASSPSWAGREQYF
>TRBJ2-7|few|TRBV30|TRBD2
TGTGCCTGGAGTGTAGGTAGCGGGGGTTACTACGAGCAGTACTTC
CAWSVGSGGYYEQYF
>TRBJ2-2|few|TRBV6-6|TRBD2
TGTGCCAGCAGTTACTCGCGGGGCGGGGGAACCGGGGAGCTGTTTTTT
CASSYSRGGGTGELFF
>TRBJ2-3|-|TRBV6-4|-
TGTGCCAGCAGTGAGGGACACCTAACAGATACGCAGTATTTT
CASSEGHLTDTQYF
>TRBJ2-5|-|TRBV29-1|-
TGCAGCGTTGAGGGCTCGAGGGACTCCGCGGCAGAGACCCAGTACTTC
CSVEGSRDSAAETQYF
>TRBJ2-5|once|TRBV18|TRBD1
TGTGCCAGCTCCCCCGTAAGGACAGGGGAGGAGACCCAGTACTTC
CASSPVRTGEETQYF
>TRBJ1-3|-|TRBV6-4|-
TGTGCCAGCAGTGCCCACGCGGACTCTGGAAACACCATATATTTT
CASSAHADSGNTIYF
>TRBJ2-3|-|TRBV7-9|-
TGTGCCAGCAGGCCTCTGGAGGGAGGCACAGATACGCAGTATTTT
CASRPLEGGTDTQYF
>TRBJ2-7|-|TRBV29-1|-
TGCAGCGTTGTACTCGGCAGGGCGCCTGGGCAGTACTTC
CSVVLGRAPGQYF
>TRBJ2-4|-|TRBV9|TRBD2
TGTGCCAGCAGCGTAGGCCTAGCGGGGGGACACAACATTCAGTACTTC
CASSVGLAGGHNIQYF
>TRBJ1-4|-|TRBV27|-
TGTGCCAGCAGTCTCACAGCCCTTGGGACTAATGAAAAACTGTTTTTT
CASSLTALGTNEKLFF
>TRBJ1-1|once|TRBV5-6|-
TGTGCCAGCAGCTTGGCCCTCACTGAAGCTTTCTTT
CASSLALTEAFF
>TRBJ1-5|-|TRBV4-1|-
TGCGCCAGCAGCCAAGAGGCAGGGTTGAATCAGCCCCAGCATTTT
CASSQEAGLNQPQHF